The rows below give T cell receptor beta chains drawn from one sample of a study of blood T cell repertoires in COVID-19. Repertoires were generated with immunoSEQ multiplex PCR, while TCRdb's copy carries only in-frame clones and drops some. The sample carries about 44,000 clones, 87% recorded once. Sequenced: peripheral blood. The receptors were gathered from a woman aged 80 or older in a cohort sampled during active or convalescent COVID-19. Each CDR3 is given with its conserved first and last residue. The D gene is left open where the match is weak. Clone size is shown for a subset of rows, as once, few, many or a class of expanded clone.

DNA: TGTGCCAGCTCACCGCCGAGCATCACCGGGGAGCTGTTTTTT
CDR3: CASSPPSITGELFF
J: TRBJ2-2
size: NA
D: NA
V: TRBV18

DNA: TGCGCCAGCAGCTTGGCAGGGGGCCATAACTATGGCTACACCTTC
CDR3: CASSLAGGHNYGYTF
J: TRBJ1-2
size: NA
D: TRBD1
V: TRBV5-1

DNA: TGTGCCAGCAGTCTTTCAGCGGGAGGCTCCTACGAGCAGTACTTC
CDR3: CASSLSAGGSYEQYF
J: TRBJ2-7
size: NA
D: TRBD2
V: TRBV11-3

DNA: TGTGCCAGCAGCTTTACCGGGACAGGGACTTACAATGAGCAGTTCTTC
CDR3: CASSFTGTGTYNEQFF
J: TRBJ2-1
size: NA
D: TRBD1
V: TRBV7-2

DNA: TGTGCCAGCAGTCGACAGGGGGCGAGAAACAATGAGCAGTTCTTC
CDR3: CASSRQGARNNEQFF
J: TRBJ2-1
size: once
D: TRBD1
V: TRBV6-5

DNA: TGTGCCAGCAGTGAAGACGGTAGCTCCTATAATTCACCCCTCCACTTT
CDR3: CASSEDGSSYNSPLHF
J: TRBJ1-6
size: NA
D: NA
V: TRBV6-1

DNA: TGTGCCAGCAGCCACCAGACAGGGGGCGGTAATAATGAAAAACTGTTTTTT
CDR3: CASSHQTGGGNNEKLFF
J: TRBJ1-4
size: once
D: TRBD1
V: TRBV7-9

DNA: TGTGCCAGCAGTTCGGGGACTAGCGGGAGTACCGCCCAGTACTTC
CDR3: CASSSGTSGSTAQYF
J: TRBJ2-5
size: NA
D: TRBD2
V: TRBV5-6

DNA: TGTGCCAGCAGCTCCCGGGTGGTAGCGGCTAGCACAGATACGCAGTATTTT
CDR3: CASSSRVVAASTDTQYF
J: TRBJ2-3
size: NA
D: NA
V: TRBV5-4

DNA: TGTGCCAGTAGTATAGGCTACCAAGCCCAGCATTTT
CDR3: CASSIGYQAQHF
J: TRBJ1-5
size: NA
D: NA
V: TRBV19

DNA: TGTGCCAGAAGGACTCGCCGGGGACAAGAGACCCAGTACTTC
CDR3: CARRTRRGQETQYF
J: TRBJ2-5
size: NA
D: NA
V: TRBV2

DNA: TGTGCCAGCAGCTGGATGGGGACTAGCGGGAGCAATGAGCAGTTCTTC
CDR3: CASSWMGTSGSNEQFF
J: TRBJ2-1
size: NA
D: TRBD2
V: TRBV11-3

DNA: TGTGCCAGCTGGGGACAGGAGGGGGAGACCCAGTACTTC
CDR3: CASWGQEGETQYF
J: TRBJ2-5
size: NA
D: TRBD1
V: TRBV10-3

DNA: TGTGCCAGCAGCCACACACCGGACAGGGGTTTTAATCAGCCCCAGCATTTT
CDR3: CASSHTPDRGFNQPQHF
J: TRBJ1-5
size: once
D: TRBD1
V: TRBV3-1/TRBV3-2

DNA: TGTGCCAGCAGCTTGCAGGGGGTCTACAATGAGCAGTTCTTC
CDR3: CASSLQGVYNEQFF
J: TRBJ2-1
size: NA
D: TRBD1
V: TRBV7-2

DNA: TGTGCCAGCCGAGAGACAGGGGGTACGGAAAAACTGTTTTTT
CDR3: CASRETGGTEKLFF
J: TRBJ1-4
size: NA
D: TRBD1
V: TRBV6-5

DNA: TGTGCCAGCAGTTGGACAGGACTGAACACTGAAGCTTTCTTT
CDR3: CASSWTGLNTEAFF
J: TRBJ1-1
size: NA
D: TRBD1
V: TRBV6-5

DNA: TGTGCCAGCAGCTTGGGACTACCGGGAAATGAGCAGTTCTTC
CDR3: CASSLGLPGNEQFF
J: TRBJ2-1
size: NA
D: TRBD2
V: TRBV7-6

DNA: TGTGCCAGCAGCGTAAGACGGACAGGGCTAGGGGAGACCCAGTACTTC
CDR3: CASSVRRTGLGETQYF
J: TRBJ2-5
size: NA
D: TRBD1
V: TRBV5-6

DNA: TGTGCCAGCAGCCACTCACTAGGGTACTACGAGCAGTACTTC
CDR3: CASSHSLGYYEQYF
J: TRBJ2-7
size: NA
D: NA
V: TRBV6-2/TRBV6-3

DNA: TGCAGTGCTAGTTTTGCATTAGGACAGGGAAAATATAATTCACCCCTCCACTTT
CDR3: CSASFALGQGKYNSPLHF
J: TRBJ1-6
size: NA
D: TRBD1
V: TRBV20-1

DNA: TGTGCCAGCAGCCCGCGACAGGGGAGGAACACTGAAGCTTTCTTT
CDR3: CASSPRQGRNTEAFF
J: TRBJ1-1
size: once
D: TRBD1
V: TRBV7-9

DNA: TGCGCCAGTCGAACAGGACAGAGCTACGAGCAGTACTTC
CDR3: CASRTGQSYEQYF
J: TRBJ2-7
size: NA
D: NA
V: TRBV5-1

DNA: TGTGCCAGCAGGCGGGGGACTGGAACAGATACGCAGTATTTT
CDR3: CASRRGTGTDTQYF
J: TRBJ2-3
size: NA
D: TRBD2
V: TRBV6-5

DNA: TGTGCCAGCAGCCCGACAGGTCCACTCCAAAACATTCAGTACTTC
CDR3: CASSPTGPLQNIQYF
J: TRBJ2-4
size: once
D: NA
V: TRBV3-1/TRBV3-2

DNA: TGTGCCATCAGTGGGACTAGCGGGACCGGCTCCTACGAGCAGTACTTC
CDR3: CAISGTSGTGSYEQYF
J: TRBJ2-7
size: NA
D: TRBD2
V: TRBV10-3

DNA: TGTGCCAGCAGCCCCGGAGCTAGCCTCAATGAGCAGTTCTTC
CDR3: CASSPGASLNEQFF
J: TRBJ2-1
size: NA
D: NA
V: TRBV4-2

DNA: TGTGCCAGCAGCTTAGTTCGGGGGAACTTCCGGGACAGTCTGGAGACCCAGTACTTC
CDR3: CASSLVRGNFRDSLETQYF
J: TRBJ2-5
size: NA
D: NA
V: TRBV11-3

DNA: TGTGCCAGCAGGCCCTCTGGTAGTCAGGGGGCGGGCACCGGGGAGCTGTTTTTT
CDR3: CASRPSGSQGAGTGELFF
J: TRBJ2-2
size: NA
D: TRBD1
V: TRBV28

DNA: TGCGCCAGCAGCCGCAGTGACTATAGTTCCTACAATGAGCAGTTCTTC
CDR3: CASSRSDYSSYNEQFF
J: TRBJ2-1
size: NA
D: NA
V: TRBV4-3

DNA: TGTGCCTGGAGCGGGGACAGCAAGCAGCCCCAGCATTTT
CDR3: CAWSGDSKQPQHF
J: TRBJ1-5
size: NA
D: TRBD1
V: TRBV30

DNA: TGTGCCTGGATGCCCCTAGCGGGAGGGCCTCATTCCTACAATGAGCAGTTCTTC
CDR3: CAWMPLAGGPHSYNEQFF
J: TRBJ2-1
size: NA
D: TRBD2
V: TRBV30

DNA: TGTGCCTGGAGTGCTAGCGGGAGTCTCAATGAGCAGTTCTTC
CDR3: CAWSASGSLNEQFF
J: TRBJ2-1
size: once
D: TRBD2
V: TRBV30

DNA: TGTGCCAGCTGCTTGGGACAGAACACTGAAGCTTTCTTT
CDR3: CASCLGQNTEAFF
J: TRBJ1-1
size: NA
D: NA
V: TRBV18

DNA: TGTGCCAGCAGGAGTCAGGGGACAGTGCCTGGGGAGACCCAGTACTTC
CDR3: CASRSQGTVPGETQYF
J: TRBJ2-5
size: NA
D: TRBD1
V: TRBV7-2

DNA: TGTGCCAGCAGCGTACAGGGTTACTCTGGAAACACCATATATTTT
CDR3: CASSVQGYSGNTIYF
J: TRBJ1-3
size: once
D: NA
V: TRBV7-2

DNA: TGTGCCAGCAGTCCTACTTCGGCCGGAGCTGATACGCAGTATTTT
CDR3: CASSPTSAGADTQYF
J: TRBJ2-3
size: NA
D: NA
V: TRBV6-6